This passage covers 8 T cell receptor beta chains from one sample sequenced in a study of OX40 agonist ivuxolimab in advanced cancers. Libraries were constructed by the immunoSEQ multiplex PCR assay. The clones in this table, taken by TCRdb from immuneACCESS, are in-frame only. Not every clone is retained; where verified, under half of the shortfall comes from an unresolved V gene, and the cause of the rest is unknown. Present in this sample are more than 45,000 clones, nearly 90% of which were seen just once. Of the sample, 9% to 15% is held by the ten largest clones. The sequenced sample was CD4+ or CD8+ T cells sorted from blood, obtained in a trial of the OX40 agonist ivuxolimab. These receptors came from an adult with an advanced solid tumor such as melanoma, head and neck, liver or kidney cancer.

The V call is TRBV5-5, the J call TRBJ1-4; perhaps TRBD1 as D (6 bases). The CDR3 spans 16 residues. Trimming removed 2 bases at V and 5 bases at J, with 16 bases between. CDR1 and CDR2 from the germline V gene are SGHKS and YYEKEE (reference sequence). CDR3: CASSFTYRDVNEKLFF. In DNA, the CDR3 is TGTGCCAGCAGCTTTACATACAGGGATGTAAATGAAAAACTGTTTTTT.

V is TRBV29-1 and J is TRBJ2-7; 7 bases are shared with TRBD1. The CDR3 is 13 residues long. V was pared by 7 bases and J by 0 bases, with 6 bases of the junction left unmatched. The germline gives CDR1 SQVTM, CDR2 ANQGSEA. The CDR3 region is CSGATGSSYEQYF. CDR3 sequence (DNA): TGCAGCGGGGCGACAGGGAGCTCCTACGAGCAGTACTTC.

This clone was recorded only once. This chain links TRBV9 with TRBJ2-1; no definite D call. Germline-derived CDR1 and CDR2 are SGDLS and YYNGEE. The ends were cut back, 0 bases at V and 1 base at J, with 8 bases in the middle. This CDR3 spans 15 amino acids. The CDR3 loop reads CASSVEGGSYNEQFF. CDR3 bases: TGTGCCAGCAGCGTAGAAGGCGGATCCTACAATGAGCAGTTCTTC.

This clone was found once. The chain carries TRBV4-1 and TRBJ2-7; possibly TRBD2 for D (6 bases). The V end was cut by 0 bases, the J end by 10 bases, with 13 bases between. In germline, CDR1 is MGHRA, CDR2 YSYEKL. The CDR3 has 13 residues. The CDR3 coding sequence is TGCGCCAGCAGCCAAGAACCACTAGCACTCCAGTACGTC. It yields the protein CASSQEPLALQYV.

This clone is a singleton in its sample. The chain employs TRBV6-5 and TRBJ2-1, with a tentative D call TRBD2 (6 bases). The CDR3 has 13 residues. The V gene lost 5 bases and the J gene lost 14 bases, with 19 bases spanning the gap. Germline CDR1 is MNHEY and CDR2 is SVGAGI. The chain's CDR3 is CASSTTGAEGEFF. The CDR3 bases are TGTGCCAGCAGTACCACGGGAGCGGAAGGGGAGTTCTTC.

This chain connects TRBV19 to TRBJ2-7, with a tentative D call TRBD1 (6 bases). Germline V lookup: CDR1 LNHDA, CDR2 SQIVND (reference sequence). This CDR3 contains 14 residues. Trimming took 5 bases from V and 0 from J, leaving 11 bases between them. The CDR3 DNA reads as TGTGCCAGTAGTTCCCGGACAGACTCCTACGAGCAGTACTTC. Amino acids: CASSSRTDSYEQYF. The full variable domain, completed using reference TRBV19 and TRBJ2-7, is DGGITQSPKYLFRKEGQNVTLSCEQNLNHDAMYWYRQDPGQGLRLIYYSQIVNDFQKGDIAEGYSVSREKKESFPLTVTSAQKNPTAFYLCASSSRTDSYEQYFGPGTRLTVT.

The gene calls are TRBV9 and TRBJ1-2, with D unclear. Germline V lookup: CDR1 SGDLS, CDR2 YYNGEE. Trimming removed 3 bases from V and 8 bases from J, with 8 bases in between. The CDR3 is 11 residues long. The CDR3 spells CASSGIDGYTF. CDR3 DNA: TGTGCCAGCAGCGGGATAGACGGCTACACCTTC. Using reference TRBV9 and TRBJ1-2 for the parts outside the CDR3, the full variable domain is DSGVTQTPKHLITATGQRVTLRCSPRSGDLSVYWYQQSLDQGLQFLIQYYNGEERAKGNILERFSAQQFPDLHSELNLSSLELGDSALYFCASSGIDGYTFGSGTRLTVV.

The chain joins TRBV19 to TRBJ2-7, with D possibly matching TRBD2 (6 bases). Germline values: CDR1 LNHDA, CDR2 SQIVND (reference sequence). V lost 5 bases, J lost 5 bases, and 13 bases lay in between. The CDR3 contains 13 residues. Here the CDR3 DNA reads TGTGCCAGTAGTCTCGGAGGGCCCCACGAGCAGTACTTC. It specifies CASSLGGPHEQYF.